This is a list of T cell receptor beta chains from one sample in a study of Graves' ophthalmopathy and Graves' hyperthyroidism. TCRdb recomputed calls from the multiplex PCR reads with MiXCR, one row per CDR3 protein. This repertoire shows over 450,000 distinct CDR3 sequences, over 13% found once; its top ten account for 9.8%. Sequencing used blood. Receptors were obtained from a woman aged 25 to 39 with Graves' ophthalmopathy. Each CDR3 is given with its conserved first and last residue. The order of the fields is V gene, clone size, J gene, D gene, CDR3 DNA, CDR3 protein. A D gene is named only where the DNA matches it firmly. Rows may omit the clone size; those that give it use once, few, many or a size class.

V gene: TRBV30; clone size: -; J gene: TRBJ1-1; D gene: -; CDR3 DNA: TGTGCCTGGAGTACCCCTTTGGGATGGAGCAACACTGAAGCTTTCTTT; CDR3 protein: CAWSTPLGWSNTEAFF
V gene: TRBV6-1; clone size: many; J gene: TRBJ1-1; D gene: -; CDR3 DNA: TGTGCCAGCAGCGCCGTTGGGGGCACTGAAGCTTTCTTT; CDR3 protein: CASSAVGGTEAFF
V gene: TRBV20-1; clone size: many; J gene: TRBJ2-7; D gene: -; CDR3 DNA: TGCAGTGCTAGCTCCTACGAGCAGTACTTC; CDR3 protein: CSASSYEQYF
V gene: TRBV13; clone size: many; J gene: TRBJ2-7; D gene: -; CDR3 DNA: TGTGCCAGCAGCCTCCGACCCGTACAGGAGCAGTACTTC; CDR3 protein: CASSLRPVQEQYF
V gene: TRBV4-1; clone size: many; J gene: TRBJ2-5; D gene: -; CDR3 DNA: TGCGCCAGCAGCCAAGTCGGGACGACCCCCTCCCAAGAGACCCAGTACTTC; CDR3 protein: CASSQVGTTPSQETQYF
V gene: TRBV19; clone size: few; J gene: TRBJ2-5; D gene: -; CDR3 DNA: TGTGCCAGTAGCCCCCGACAGGGAGGTACGAAGACGGAGACCCAGTACTTC; CDR3 protein: CASSPRQGGTKTETQYF
V gene: TRBV28; clone size: many; J gene: TRBJ1-2; D gene: -; CDR3 DNA: TGTGCCAGCAGTTGGACAGCTAACTATGGCTACACCTTC; CDR3 protein: CASSWTANYGYTF
V gene: TRBV4-2; clone size: many; J gene: TRBJ2-7; D gene: TRBD1; CDR3 DNA: TGTGCCAGCAGCCGGGGGACAGTAGCCTACGAGCAGTACTTC; CDR3 protein: CASSRGTVAYEQYF
V gene: TRBV25-1; clone size: many; J gene: TRBJ2-7; D gene: -; CDR3 DNA: TGTGCCAGCAGTGAAACAGGGACGGGATACGAGCAGTACTTC; CDR3 protein: CASSETGTGYEQYF
V gene: TRBV12-3/TRBV12-4; clone size: many; J gene: TRBJ2-2; D gene: -; CDR3 DNA: TGTGCCAGCAGTTTAAGGACAGCGGGCACCGGGGAGCTGTTTTTT; CDR3 protein: CASSLRTAGTGELFF
V gene: TRBV28; clone size: many; J gene: TRBJ2-5; D gene: -; CDR3 DNA: TGTGCCAGCAGTTTGAGGGGGGCATGGGAGACCCAGTACTTC; CDR3 protein: CASSLRGAWETQYF
V gene: TRBV28; clone size: -; J gene: TRBJ1-2; D gene: TRBD1; CDR3 DNA: TGTGCCAGCAGTTTTCCGCAGGGGGCGAATCGAAATGGCTACACCTTC; CDR3 protein: CASSFPQGANRNGYTF
V gene: TRBV6-1; clone size: many; J gene: TRBJ2-6; D gene: -; CDR3 DNA: TGTGCCAGCAGTGAAGAAGGGACTGGGGCCAACGTCCTGACTTTC; CDR3 protein: CASSEEGTGANVLTF